Listed below are T cell receptor beta chains from one sample, sequenced in a study of radiation and T cells in renal cell carcinoma. Assay used: immunoSEQ multiplex PCR; TCRdb lists only in-frame clones, some missing. Here the sample spans around 130,000 clones, more than 75% being singletons. Sequencing used blood, obtained from a patient whose treatment included radiotherapy and nephrectomy. These receptors all come from a woman aged 70 to 79 with renal cell carcinoma. The CDR3 runs from the conserved cysteine through the conserved F or W. The order of the fields is J gene, clone size, D gene, V gene, CDR3 DNA, CDR3 protein. A D gene is named only where the DNA matches it firmly. Some rows mark clone size as missing; the rest say once, few, many or name a class of expanded clone.

TRBJ2-2 | . | TRBD1 | TRBV2 | TGTGCCAGCAGTTCCGGACAGGGGGCATCCGGGGAGCTGTTTTTT | CASSSGQGASGELFF
TRBJ1-5 | . | . | TRBV15 | TGTGCCACCAGCAGAGAGGACAGCAATCAGCCCCAGCATTTT | CATSREDSNQPQHF
TRBJ1-2 | . | . | TRBV28 | TGTGCCAGCAGGTATCACAGGGTCGGCGGCTACACCTTC | CASRYHRVGGYTF
TRBJ2-7 | . | . | TRBV6-6 | TGTGCCAGCAGTTTCTCTATCGCTGGGGACGAGCAGTACTTC | CASSFSIAGDEQYF
TRBJ1-4 | . | . | TRBV11-2 | TGTGCCAGCAGCTTAGATCGAGGGGTTGAAAAACTGTTTTTT | CASSLDRGVEKLFF
TRBJ1-5 | . | . | TRBV7-2 | TGTGCCAGCAGCTATACCGGGTCCTTCGGGAATCAGCCCCAGCATTTT | CASSYTGSFGNQPQHF
TRBJ2-3 | . | TRBD1 | TRBV7-9 | TGTGCCAGCAGCCGCCTTGGGACAGGGGACACAGATACGCAGTATTTT | CASSRLGTGDTDTQYF
TRBJ1-1 | . | . | TRBV30 | TGTGCCTGGAGGGTTGAGGGCGGCTGGCCTGAAGCTTTCTTT | CAWRVEGGWPEAFF
TRBJ1-2 | . | . | TRBV19 | TGTGCCAGTAGTTTAGACAGACTCGTCTATGGCTACACCTTC | CASSLDRLVYGYTF
TRBJ2-5 | once | . | TRBV27 | TGTGCCAGCAGTCTAAACTTGGGGGGAACAGCCCAAGAGACCCAGTACTTC | CASSLNLGGTAQETQYF
TRBJ1-6 | . | . | TRBV30 | TGTGCCTGTCAGGGGAATTATAATTCACCCCTCCACTTT | CACQGNYNSPLHF
TRBJ2-2 | once | TRBD2 | TRBV5-1 | TGCGCCAGCAGCTTGGGTAGCGGGGGGCGCACCGGGGAGCTGTTTTTT | CASSLGSGGRTGELFF
TRBJ1-1 | . | . | TRBV25-1 | TGTGCCAGCAGTGAGAGGGGGAACACTGAAGCTTTCTTT | CASSERGNTEAFF
TRBJ2-7 | . | . | TRBV5-5 | TGTGCCAGCAGGACAGGTAGCTCCTACGAGCAGTACTTC | CASRTGSSYEQYF
TRBJ2-3 | . | . | TRBV19 | TGTGCCAGTAGTATAGGGGCTGGGGGAACAGATACGCAGTATTTT | CASSIGAGGTDTQYF
TRBJ2-6 | . | . | TRBV13 | TGTGCCAGCTCATCAAGGGGAGGCTCTGGGGCCAACGTCCTGACTTTC | CASSSRGGSGANVLTF
TRBJ1-2 | . | TRBD1 | TRBV19 | TGTGCCAGTAGTATATTAAGGGGGCGAGACTATGGCTACACCTTC | CASSILRGRDYGYTF
TRBJ1-6 | . | . | TRBV4-3 | TGCGCCAGCAGCCAAGAGCAAGACAGACCCCTCCACTTT | CASSQEQDRPLHF
TRBJ2-2 | . | . | TRBV19 | TGTGCCAGTAGTATCGGGGGTCTTGGTCGCACCGGGGAGCTGTTTTTT | CASSIGGLGRTGELFF
TRBJ1-2 | . | . | TRBV4-3 | TGCGCCAGCAGCCGTAACGTGGGTGCCTATGGCTACACCTTC | CASSRNVGAYGYTF
TRBJ1-1 | . | . | TRBV30 | TGTGCCTGGAGCCCGGGGGCAAGGACTGAAGCTTTCTTT | CAWSPGARTEAFF
TRBJ1-3 | . | . | TRBV19 | TGTGCCAGTAGTAGTCGGGGCCACTCTGGAAACACCATATATTTT | CASSSRGHSGNTIYF
TRBJ1-2 | few | . | TRBV10-3 | TGTGCCATCAGTGAGTCGGCAAGGGATGGCTACACCTTC | CAISESARDGYTF
TRBJ1-1 | . | . | TRBV7-2 | TGTGCCAGCAGCCATCTGCGGACTGAAGCTTTCTTT | CASSHLRTEAFF
TRBJ2-5 | . | . | TRBV4-2 | TGTGCCAGCAGCCGGTCCCGGGACGCTCAAGAGACCCAGTACTTC | CASSRSRDAQETQYF
TRBJ1-5 | once | . | TRBV2 | TGTGCCAGCAGTGAAGTCACAGGAGATCAGCCCCAGCATTTT | CASSEVTGDQPQHF
TRBJ1-1 | once | . | TRBV4-2 | TGTGCCAGCAGCCAAGGAAATACAGGGACTGAAGCTTTCTTT | CASSQGNTGTEAFF
TRBJ2-2 | . | . | TRBV5-1 | TGCGCCAGCAGCTTGGAACCCAGGGTGGGCACCGGGGAGCTGTTTTTT | CASSLEPRVGTGELFF
TRBJ1-6 | . | TRBD1 | TRBV9 | TGTGCCAGCAGCGTGGGGAGACAGGGGAATTCACCCCTCCACTTT | CASSVGRQGNSPLHF
TRBJ2-5 | . | . | TRBV2 | TGTGCCAGCAGTGTAAGGCCCCAAGAGACCCAGTACTTC | CASSVRPQETQYF
TRBJ1-1 | once | . | TRBV6-5 | TGTGCCAGCAGTTACTCAAAGGGAGTGAACACTGAAGCTTTCTTT | CASSYSKGVNTEAFF
TRBJ2-7 | once | . | TRBV30 | TGTGCCTGGTCTATTCCGGGACCGTCATACGAGCAGTACTTC | CAWSIPGPSYEQYF
TRBJ1-2 | . | . | TRBV6-5 | TGTGCCAGCTCCGGGGGGGCGGGTGGCTACACCTTC | CASSGGAGGYTF
TRBJ2-1 | . | TRBD2 | TRBV5-1 | TGCGCCAGCAGCTTGTTGCTAGGGGCGGGGGGGAGCTCCTACAATGAGCAGTTCTTC | CASSLLLGAGGSSYNEQFF
TRBJ2-6 | . | TRBD1 | TRBV5-4 | TGTGCCAGCAGCTTGGTAACCCCGGGACAGCGTTTCTCTGGGGCCAACGTCCTGACTTTC | CASSLVTPGQRFSGANVLTF
TRBJ2-1 | . | . | TRBV6-5 | TGTGCCAGCAGTTACGTGGGGGGGCGAGCTGAGCAGTTCTTC | CASSYVGGRAEQFF
TRBJ2-1 | . | TRBD2 | TRBV6-6 | TGTGCCAGCAGGCCATTAGGGAGGGATGAGCAGTTCTTC | CASRPLGRDEQFF
TRBJ1-3 | . | . | TRBV2 | TGTGCCAGCAAACCGGACGGAGGAAACACCATATATTTT | CASKPDGGNTIYF
TRBJ1-2 | . | . | TRBV19 | TGTGCCAGTTCGCCGGGGCCCCCCTATGGCTACACCTTC | CASSPGPPYGYTF
TRBJ1-1 | few | . | TRBV30 | TGTGCCTGGGGATGGGACATTGAAGCTTTCTTT | CAWGWDIEAFF
TRBJ2-1 | . | . | TRBV5-1 | TGCGCCAGCAGCTTGCGGGAGAGCTCCTACAATGAGCAGTTCTTC | CASSLRESSYNEQFF
TRBJ2-2 | . | TRBD2 | TRBV19 | TGTGCCAGTAGTAGGAAGGTCGGGGGGGCAAAGGCCACCGGGGAGCTGTTTTTT | CASSRKVGGAKATGELFF
TRBJ1-4 | . | . | TRBV2 | TGTGCCAGCACCGCCCGGGTGGGTTTGAATGAAAAACTGTTTTTT | CASTARVGLNEKLFF
TRBJ1-5 | . | . | TRBV15 | TGTGCCACCAGCAGAGACAGACTTAGCAATCAGCCCCAGCATTTT | CATSRDRLSNQPQHF
TRBJ2-5 | . | . | TRBV21-1 | TGTGCCAGCAGCTACCGGGACAGGCAAGAGACCCAGTACTTC | CASSYRDRQETQYF
TRBJ2-1 | . | . | TRBV4-1 | TGCGCCAGCAGCCAAGGGATACGGGACTTTTACAATGAGCAGTTCTTC | CASSQGIRDFYNEQFF
TRBJ1-3 | . | TRBD1 | TRBV6-5 | TGTGCCAGCAGTTCAACCGGGACAGGGGGAAACACCATATATTTT | CASSSTGTGGNTIYF
TRBJ1-2 | . | . | TRBV27 | TGTGCCAGCACTTCGGCCCCTTGGGATGGCTACACCTTC | CASTSAPWDGYTF